This T cell receptor beta chain was sequenced in a study of blood T cell repertoires in COVID-19. Data came from immunoSEQ multiplex PCR; TCRdb stores just in-frame clones and leaves some out. The table includes about 250,000 clones, 86% detected once. Germline V gene data show CDR1 as SGHDT and CDR2 as YYEEEE. Trimming took off 3 bases at V and 8 bases at J, with 20 bases between the two ends. The CDR3 is made up of 15 amino acids. The sample taken for sequencing was peripheral blood. This rearrangement joins TRBV5-6 to TRBJ1-2; D perhaps matches TRBD1 (5 bases). The receptor was derived from an elderly woman with COVID-19, enrolled during active disease. The chain's CDR3 is CASSSLAQTGDGYTF. The CDR3 DNA follows: TGTGCCAGCAGCTCCTTGGCGCAAACAGGTGACGGCTACACCTTC.